Reported below is one T cell receptor beta chain. This sample is part of a study of control samples from healthy donors and cancer patients. Sequencing used immunoSEQ multiplex PCR; TCRdb keeps in-frame clones, though not all of them. The sample has more than 25,000 clones; about 82% are singletons. Trimming took off 3 bases at V and 5 bases at J, with 10 bases between the two ends. This CDR3 region has 13 residues. Germline CDR1 is DFQATT and CDR2 is SNEGSKA (reference sequence). This chain uses TRBV20-1 with TRBJ1-4, with D maybe TRBD1 (6 bases). This receptor was obtained from a woman in her sixties or seventies with head and neck cancer. The specimen was PBMCs. CDR3 region: CSASKGGNEKLFF. CDR3 in DNA: TGCAGTGCTAGTAAGGGGGGAAATGAAAAACTGTTTTTT.